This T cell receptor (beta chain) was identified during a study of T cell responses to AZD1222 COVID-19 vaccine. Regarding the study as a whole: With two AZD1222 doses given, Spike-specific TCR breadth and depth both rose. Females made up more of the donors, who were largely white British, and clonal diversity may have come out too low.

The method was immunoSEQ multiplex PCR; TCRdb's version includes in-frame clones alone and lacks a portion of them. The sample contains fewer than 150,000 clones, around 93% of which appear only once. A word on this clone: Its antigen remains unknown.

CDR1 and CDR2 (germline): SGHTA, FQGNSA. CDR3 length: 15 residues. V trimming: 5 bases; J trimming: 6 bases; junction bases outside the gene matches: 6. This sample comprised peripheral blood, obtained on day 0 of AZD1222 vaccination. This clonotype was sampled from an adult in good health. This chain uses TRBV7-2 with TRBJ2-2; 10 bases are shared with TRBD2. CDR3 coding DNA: TGTGCCAGCAGCCCGGTAGCGGGAGGTCCCGGGGAGCTGTTTTTT. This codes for CASSPVAGGPGELFF.